These 8 T cell receptor beta chains were sequenced from one sample in a study of T cells in Graves' hyperthyroidism and ophthalmopathy. The source material, RNA transcripts, was used to amplify TCR beta CDR3 regions. A set of HTBI primers served as the primers for a first-round RT-PCR of the TCR CDR3. One entry per CDR3 protein, called by TCRdb with MiXCR from the multiplex PCR reads. The sample consists of about 400,000 distinct CDR3 sequences, around 14% of them appearing once. The sample was blood. Source of these receptors: a woman younger than 30 with Graves' hyperthyroidism.

This clonotype has ten or more counts. This rearrangement joins TRBV5-1 to TRBJ2-7; 10 bases are shared with TRBD2. With V trimmed by 1 base and J by 2 bases, 9 bases remained unmatched. Germline values: CDR1 SGHRS, CDR2 YFSETQ. CDR3 size: 17 residues. In DNA, the CDR3 is TGCGCCAGCAGCTTGACTGTACGGCTAGCGGGAGCCTACGAGCAGTACTTC. As protein: CASSLTVRLAGAYEQYF. Using reference TRBV5-1 and TRBJ2-7 for the parts outside the CDR3, the full variable domain is KAGVTQTPRYLIKTRGQQVTLSCSPISGHRSVSWYQQTPGQGLQFLFEYFSETQRNKGNFPGRFSGRQFSNSRSEMNVSTLELGDSALYLCASSLTVRLAGAYEQYFGPGTRLTVT.

This chain joins TRBV7-2 and TRBJ2-7, with TRBD2 matching 9 bases. Trimming at V came to 1 base and at J to 2 bases, leaving 3 bases not matched to a gene. The CDR3 extends over 15 amino acids. CDR1 is SGHTA and CDR2 is FQGNSA in the germline V gene. CDR3 nucleotide sequence: TGTGCCAGCAGCTTAGTAGGCGGGGGGGCCTACGAGCAGTACTTC. As protein: CASSLVGGGAYEQYF.

This clonotype has a count of ten or more. The chain links TRBV3-1 to TRBJ1-1; D gene ambiguous. Between the trimmed V and J ends, which lost 3 bases and 1 base, there was a span of 6 bases. Per the germline V gene, CDR1 is LGHDT and CDR2 is YNNKEL (reference sequence). This CDR3 is built from 13 residues. The CDR3: CASSHGENTEAFF. In nucleotides, the CDR3 is TGTGCCAGCAGCCATGGGGAGAACACTGAAGCTTTCTTT.

This clonotype has a count of ten or more. The gene calls are TRBV18 and TRBJ2-7; the D is unclear. V lost 3 bases to trimming and J lost 0 bases, with 9 bases between them. From germline, CDR1 is KGHSH and CDR2 LQKENI. The CDR3 totals 14 residues. This chain's CDR3 is CASSPTWVSYEQYF. CDR3 bases: TGTGCCAGCTCACCCACATGGGTCTCCTACGAGCAGTACTTC.

This clonotype was observed at least ten times. The rearrangement joins TRBV28 to TRBJ1-4, with 8 bases lining up with TRBD1. Germline CDR1 and CDR2: MDHEN and SYDVKM. Germline trimming cut 6 bases from V and 2 bases from J; bases unmatched to any gene: 5. This CDR3 has 15 residues. CDR3 in amino acids: CASSSDRGTNEKLFF. For the CDR3, the DNA is TGTGCCAGCAGCTCTGACAGGGGCACTAATGAAAAACTGTTTTTT.

The chain employs TRBV7-9 and TRBJ2-1; 9 nucleotides line up with TRBD1. CDR3 length equals 16 residues. Germline trimming cut 5 bases from V and 8 bases from J; bases unmatched to any gene: 13. CDR1 and CDR2 (germline): SEHNR, FQNEAQ (reference sequence). For the CDR3, the DNA is TGTGCCAGCAGCCGACGACAGGGGGGGTTATTCGATGAGCAGTTCTTC. Translating gives CASSRRQGGLFDEQFF.

This chain uses TRBV29-1 with TRBJ2-2, with 8 bases that match TRBD2. The junction had 4 bases not matched to a gene; V was cut back by 5 bases and J by 2 bases. Germline assignment: CDR1 SQVTM and CDR2 ANQGSEA. The CDR3 sequence is 14 residues long. The CDR3 region is CSVSLAVNTGELFF. The CDR3 DNA sequence: TGCAGCGTTTCACTAGCGGTAAACACCGGGGAGCTGTTTTTT.

Notes on this clonotype: This clone may be a read error of a much larger clone one base away. The genes are TRBV7-8 and TRBJ2-7; 8 nucleotides align to TRBD1. CDR1 and CDR2 from the germline V gene are SGHVS and FQNEAQ. The CDR3 is 14 amino acids. For the CDR3, the DNA is TGTGTCAGCAGGAGACACACAGGGGGGTACGAGCAGTACTTC. Amino acids: CVSRRHTGGYEQYF.